The 13 T cell receptor beta chains below were found in one sample sequenced in a study of tumor-infiltrating lymphocytes in primary liver carcinoma. The input was about 500 ng total RNA; TCR beta cDNA was made from it with a constant-region primer. Library construction for TCR beta comprised three nested multiplex PCR rounds performed with slightly modified ARM-PCR. The first two PCR rounds used TRBV1-TRBV30 forward primers with a C-beta reverse primer, 9 to 11 cycles each. TCRdb fed the multiplex PCR reads into MiXCR, producing one record per CDR3 protein. The table has 250,000 to 400,000 distinct CDR3 sequences, 50% to 70% seen once. The study extracted blood RNA from unsorted whole blood and also extracted germline DNA. Input material: peripheral blood. These receptors were collected from a man aged 35 to 55 with primary liver carcinoma and hepatitis B virus infection.

This clonotype was found many times. The chain carries TRBV6-5 and TRBJ1-1; a possible D gene is TRBD1 (6 bases). This CDR3 region has 15 residues. In germline, CDR1 is MNHEY, CDR2 SVGAGI. V lost 0 bases and J 0 bases, leaving 8 bases between the germline ends. As DNA, the CDR3 is TGTGCCAGCAGTTACTCGGGGACATTGAACACTGAAGCTTTCTTT. Translation: CASSYSGTLNTEAFF.

This clonotype was seen ten or more times. J is TRBJ2-1 and V is TRBV6-2 or TRBV6-3, with TRBD1 identical over 7 bases. J lost 0 bases, V lost 3 bases, and 8 bases had no gene match. Germline V gene sequence: CDR1 MNHEY, CDR2 SVGEGT. This CDR3 comprises 17 residues. The DNA for the CDR3 is TGTGCCAGCAGTTATAGGGGACAGCACCGCTCCTACAATGAGCAGTTCTTC. Translating gives CASSYRGQHRSYNEQFF.

The V call is TRBV23-1, the J call TRBJ2-7; D is unclear. TRBV23-1 is an ORF for which the function is uncertain. V was cut by 2 bases and J by 2 bases, with 13 bases left in between. CDR3 length: 15 amino acids. DNA for the CDR3: TGCGCCAGCAGTCAAACGTTTGGCCCCACCTACGAGCAGTACTTC. This sequence encodes CASSQTFGPTYEQYF.

This clonotype was observed a few times. A much bigger clone sits one base away, suggesting this may be a read error. The chain joins TRBV5-6 to TRBJ2-1, with D perhaps TRBD2 (7 bases). This CDR3 comprises 16 residues. Germline V CDR1 and CDR2: SGHDT, YYEEEE. With 4 bases removed from V and 9 bases from J, the gap between germline ends came to 23 bases. CDR3 coding DNA: TGTGCCAGCAGCGTTATGACTAGCTGGAAGGGGGGTGAGCAGTTCTTC. Translating it yields CASSVMTSWKGGEQFF. The full variable domain, rest sourced from reference TRBV5-6 and TRBJ2-1, is DAGVTQSPTHLIKTRGQQVTLRCSPKSGHDTVSWYQQALGQGPQFIFQYYEEEERQRGNFPDRFSGHQFPNYSSELNVNALLLGDSALYLCASSVMTSWKGGEQFFGPGTRLTVL.

This chain connects TRBV7-9 to TRBJ1-3, with D possibly being TRBD1 (6 bases). This CDR3 is built from 15 residues. CDR1 is SEHNR, CDR2 FQNEAQ, per germline (reference sequence). Trimming removed 5 bases at V and 0 bases at J, with 11 bases between. The CDR3 DNA reads as TGTGCCAGCAGCCCAAGGGGGTTCTCTGGAAACACCATATATTTT. This codes for CASSPRGFSGNTIYF. Combining the CDR3 with reference TRBV7-9 and TRBJ1-3 gives the whole variable domain DTGVSQNPRHKITKRGQNVTFRCDPISEHNRLYWYRQTLGQGPEFLTYFQNEAQLEKSRLLSDRFSAERPKGSFSTLEIQRTEQGDSAMYLCASSPRGFSGNTIYFGEGSWLTVV.

The V call is TRBV28, the J call TRBJ2-1; a weak D match, TRBD2 (7 bases). The ends were cut back, 8 bases at V and 4 bases at J, with 21 bases in the middle. The V gene's germline CDR1 is MDHEN and CDR2 SYDVKM. CDR3 size: 16 residues. The CDR3 sequence: CASAQGGLPGYNEQFF. The DNA of the CDR3 is TGTGCCAGCGCTCAAGGGGGACTACCGGGATACAATGAGCAGTTCTTC.

Comment on this clonotype: A much more abundant neighbour one base away suggests this may be a read error. No conserved phenylalanine or tryptophan ends this CDR3, so it is likely a read error. This chain connects TRBV4-3 to TRBJ1-6; D call uncertain. Germline CDR1 and CDR2: LGHNA and YSLEER. This CDR3 contains 12 residues. The CDR3 region is CASSHRGSPLHV. The CDR3 bases are TGTGCCAGCAGCCACCGGGGATCACCCCTCCACGTT.

In this sample, this clonotype turned up once. This chain links TRBV27 with TRBJ2-7; D is ambiguous. The CDR3 has 14 amino acids. Germline CDR1 and CDR2: MNHEY and SMNVEV (reference sequence). V was trimmed by 5 bases and J by 3 bases, leaving 14 bases between them. DNA for the CDR3: TGTGCCAGCAGTCCCCGGTCCCAGGACTACGAGCAGTACTTC. Protein sequence: CASSPRSQDYEQYF.

This clonotype was seen repeatedly, ten times or more. This chain joins TRBV6-5 and TRBJ2-3; 8 nucleotides align to TRBD1. This CDR3 spans 16 amino acids. Per the germline V gene, CDR1 is MNHEY and CDR2 is SVGAGI. Losses at the gene ends were 6 bases for V and 4 bases for J; bases not matched to a gene: 12. CDR3 in amino acids: CASSPTQGANADTQYF. The CDR3 nucleotides read TGTGCCAGCAGCCCAACGCAGGGGGCTAACGCAGATACGCAGTATTTT.

As for this clonotype: A much larger clone lies one base from this, so it may be a read error. The chain couples TRBV14 to TRBJ1-6; D is undetermined. The CDR3 spans 12 residues. CDR1 and CDR2 from the germline V gene are SGHDN and FVKESK. CDR3 region: CACSGPNSPLHF. For the CDR3, the DNA is TGTGCCTGCAGCGGGCCCAATTCACCCCTCCACTTT.

On this clonotype itself: A clone one base away is much larger, so this may be a read error. The gene calls are TRBV6-2 or TRBV6-3 and TRBJ2-7; D is unresolved. The CDR3 has 13 amino acids. V was clipped by 8 bases and J by 6 bases, with 17 bases between them. CDR1 and CDR2 from the germline V gene are MNHEY and SVGEGT. CDR3 sequence reads: CASWGTFDSEQYF. The CDR3 DNA is TGTGCCAGCTGGGGAACGTTCGATTCCGAGCAGTACTTC.

As concerns this clonotype: A much larger clone differs from this one at a single base, so this may be a read error. CDR3: CASSYSRGPEASF. DNA of the CDR3: TGTGCCAGCAGTTACTCGAGGGGTCCTGAAGCTTCCTTT. The chain employs TRBV6-5 and TRBJ1-1; tentative D call: TRBD1 (5 bases). Germline CDR1 and CDR2: MNHEY and SVGAGI. The CDR3 extends over 13 amino acids.

Of note for this clonotype: This may be a read error: a much more frequent sequence differs by one nucleotide. V gene TRBV12-3 or TRBV12-4 combines with J gene TRBJ2-3; D is undetermined. Trimming pared 1 base from V and 7 bases from J, leaving 6 bases between. CDR3 size: 12 residues. The CDR3 DNA is TGTGCCAGCAGTTTAGTACCGTATACGCAGTATTTT. It specifies CASSLVPYTQYF.